Described below is a single TCR beta chain sequence and its context. Its antigen is unknown. This specimen belongs to a study of memory B cells and T cells in multiple sclerosis. Stimulus-free culture yielded autoproliferating CFSE-dim and non-proliferating CFSE-high T cells, each sequenced separately. Pooled replicate wells came from around 50 million CFSE-labeled PBMCs cultured 6 to 8 days without stimulus. CFSE at approximately 0.5 uM labeled the PBMCs, which were then cultured unstimulated. The CDR3 sequence is 14 residues long. The V and J ends lost 5 bases and 0 bases respectively, with 7 bases between them. From germline, CDR1 is PRHDT and CDR2 FYEKMQ (reference sequence). Study outcomes and limitations: Shared clonotype counts depended on differing compartment clone-set sizes and were normalized.

Assay: immunoSEQ multiplex PCR; the TCRdb copy retains only in-frame clones and omits some. The sample lists approximately 47,000 clones, roughly 80% occurring once. V and J are TRBV13 and TRBJ1-4; D perhaps matches TRBD1 (5 bases). Sequenced: PBMCs from blood kept in culture. This TCR was sampled from a human donor with multiple sclerosis. Here the CDR3 reads CASSEGATNEKLFF. In DNA form, the CDR3 reads TGTGCCAGCAGCGAAGGGGCAACTAATGAAAAACTGTTTTTT.